The 23 T cell receptor beta chains below come from one sample, sequenced in a study of blood T cell repertoires in COVID-19. Profiled with immunoSEQ multiplex PCR; TCRdb holds only in-frame clones, not every one. The sample consists of fewer than 100,000 clones, 91% of them appearing once. Material for sequencing was peripheral blood. Source of these receptors: a woman in her forties or fifties in a cohort sampled during active COVID-19.

This chain uses TRBV28 with TRBJ2-1; possible D gene TRBD2, 8 bases. V was trimmed by 4 bases and J by 6 bases, leaving 13 bases between them. This CDR3 is built from 14 residues. Per the germline V gene, CDR1 is MDHEN and CDR2 is SYDVKM. CDR3 sequence (DNA): TGTGCCAGCAGTTCAGGGGGACTAGGCAATGAGCAGTTCTTC. It translates to CASSSGGLGNEQFF.

This clone was observed once. The chain links TRBV12-3 or TRBV12-4 to TRBJ2-7; D is ambiguous. V was pared by 5 bases and J by 6 bases, with 8 bases between. This CDR3 contains 11 residues. The CDR3 reads CASSLQLEQYF. The CDR3 DNA follows: TGTGCCAGCAGTCTACAGCTCGAGCAGTACTTC.

In nucleotides, the CDR3 is TGCGCCAGCAGCCAACTGCCCTGGGCGGGGGGGCGAGAGGGCACAGATACGCAGTATTTT. This encodes CASSQLPWAGGREGTDTQYF. This rearrangement joins TRBV5-1 to TRBJ2-3; 9 bases fit TRBD2. The CDR3 length is 20 residues. Germline V gene sequence: CDR1 SGHRS, CDR2 YFSETQ. V dropped 4 bases and J dropped 1; count of bases not matched to a gene: 19.

The J gene is TRBJ2-5, the V gene TRBV10-3, with D maybe TRBD1 (6 bases). The CDR3 covers 14 residues. The germline V gene encodes CDR1 ENHRY and CDR2 SYGVKD. With 5 bases removed from V and 0 bases from J, the gap between germline ends came to 10 bases. The CDR3, as DNA: TGTGCCATCAGTCCGCAGGGGTACCAAGAGACCCAGTACTTC. This translates into CAISPQGYQETQYF.

The chain links TRBV18 to TRBJ2-3; 7 nucleotides align to TRBD2. Germline V gene lookup returns CDR1 KGHSH and CDR2 LQKENI. After removal of 1 base from V and 7 bases from J, the junction contained 5 bases not matched to a gene. The CDR3 consists of 14 residues. The CDR3 here is CASSPQQAGNTQYF. CDR3 nucleotide sequence: TGTGCCAGCTCACCACAACAAGCGGGAAATACGCAGTATTTT.

V is TRBV5-1 and J is TRBJ2-7, with 9 bases fitting TRBD1. Germline CDR1 and CDR2: SGHRS and YFSETQ. The V gene end was trimmed by 4 bases and the J gene end by 5 bases; junction bases not matched to a gene: 4. The CDR3 is 13 amino acids. The CDR3 here is CASSKDRGDEQYF. CDR3 DNA sequence: TGCGCCAGCAGCAAGGACAGGGGCGACGAGCAGTACTTC.

This chain links TRBV7-3 with TRBJ2-4; D call uncertain. Germline V gene lookup returns CDR1 SGHTA and CDR2 FQGTGA. The CDR3 spans 15 residues. Trimming stripped 5 bases from V and 0 bases from J, with 11 bases between. CDR3 protein: CASSPGRIAKNIQYF. The CDR3 coding sequence is TGTGCCAGCAGCCCAGGTCGTATAGCCAAAAACATTCAGTACTTC.

The chain carries TRBV2 and TRBJ2-7, with 15 bases fitting TRBD2. This CDR3 is 14 amino acids long. V dropped 7 bases and J dropped 7; count of bases not matched to a gene: 5. Germline loops: CDR1 SNHLY, CDR2 FYNNEI. CDR3 protein: CASTVGLAGGEQYF. The CDR3 coding sequence is TGTGCCAGCACCGTAGGACTAGCGGGAGGGGAGCAGTACTTC.

The V gene is TRBV12-5, the J gene TRBJ2-7; D is ambiguous. The CDR3 runs 11 residues. Germline lookup yields CDR1 LGHNT and CDR2 FRNRAP. Trimming stripped 2 bases from V and 5 bases from J, with 4 bases between. This CDR3 is CASGLTDEQYF. CDR3 bases: TGTGCTAGTGGTTTGACGGACGAGCAGTACTTC.

The chain has TRBV29-1 and TRBJ1-4; D is unclear. This CDR3 has 12 residues. V was shortened by 7 bases and J by 7 bases, with 13 bases between the two germline ends. The germline gives CDR1 SQVTM, CDR2 ANQGSEA. This CDR3 is CSAQAGGEKLFF. The CDR3 DNA is TGCAGCGCCCAAGCCGGTGGTGAAAAACTGTTTTTT.

The rearrangement links TRBV7-3 to TRBJ2-5; 9 nucleotides align to TRBD2. The CDR3 covers 15 residues. The germline V gene has CDR1 SGHTA and CDR2 FQGTGA. Unmatched junction bases numbered 6, after V lost 3 bases and J lost 4 bases. The CDR3 loop reads CASSFTGAGGETQYF. The CDR3 region has the DNA TGTGCCAGCAGCTTCACAGGAGCGGGAGGAGAGACCCAGTACTTC.

The chain combines TRBV5-4 with TRBJ2-7; 11 bases fit TRBD2. Germline CDR1 is SGHNT and CDR2 is YYREEE (reference sequence). J was trimmed by 5 bases and V by 0 bases; bases with no gene match: 4. This CDR3 has 15 residues. The CDR3 DNA sequence: TGTGCCAGCAGCTTGGCCGGACTAGCGGGTAACGAGCAGTACTTC. Its protein product is CASSLAGLAGNEQYF.

V gene TRBV20-1 combines with J gene TRBJ2-2, with 8 bases that match TRBD1. Germline CDR1 and CDR2: DFQATT and SNEGSKA (reference sequence). This CDR3 region has 15 residues. V dropped 3 bases and J dropped 4; count of bases not matched to a gene: 7. CDR3 DNA sequence: TGCAGTGCTAGTCTTATCACAGGGGGCACCGGGGAGCTGTTTTTT. The encoded protein is CSASLITGGTGELFF.

In its sample, this clone was seen once. The chain links TRBV2 to TRBJ1-4, with D hard to call. The V end lost 6 bases, the J end lost 5 bases, and 10 bases lay between the germline ends. Per the germline V gene, CDR1 is SNHLY and CDR2 is FYNNEI. The CDR3 is 13 residues long. The CDR3 DNA sequence: TGTGCCAGCAGACTCTCCCTAAATGAAAAACTGTTTTTT. Translating gives CASRLSLNEKLFF. Supplemented by reference TRBV2 and TRBJ1-4, the full variable domain reads EPEVTQTPSHQVTQMGQEVILRCVPISNHLYFYWYRQILGQKVEFLVSFYNNEISEKSEIFDDQFSVERPDGSNFTLKIRSTKLEDSAMYFCASRLSLNEKLFFGSGTQLSVL.

The CDR3 DNA reads as TGTGCCAGCAGTTTCAGCGGGGGGCAAGATACGCAGTATTTT. Translation gives CASSFSGGQDTQYF. The rearrangement links TRBV6-5 to TRBJ2-3, with TRBD2 matching over 9 bases. V trimming: 4 bases; J trimming: 5 bases; junction bases outside the gene matches: 4. From germline, CDR1 is MNHEY and CDR2 SVGAGI. The CDR3 loop spans 14 amino acids.

The chain carries TRBV6-5 and TRBJ1-4; D possibly corresponds to TRBD1 (6 bases). V shed 6 bases and J shed 4 bases, with 15 bases lying between them. This CDR3 spans 15 amino acids. Germline values: CDR1 MNHEY, CDR2 SVGAGI. CDR3 amino acids: CASRTPGGYNEKLFF. The DNA for the CDR3 is TGTGCCAGCAGGACGCCGGGGGGCTATAATGAAAAACTGTTTTTT.

CDR3 sequence: CASSMTGVRYTEAFF. The CDR3, as DNA: TGTGCCAGTAGTATGACAGGGGTCCGATACACTGAAGCTTTCTTT. The genes are TRBV19 and TRBJ1-1; 8 bases line up with TRBD1. Germline V gene lookup returns CDR1 LNHDA and CDR2 SQIVND (reference sequence). The J segment lost 3 bases and the V segment lost 3 bases, leaving 6 bases of the junction unmatched. This CDR3 is built from 15 residues.

This clone showed up just a few times. This rearrangement joins TRBV10-3 to TRBJ2-7; D perhaps matches TRBD2 (6 bases). Trimming shortened V by 2 bases and J by 2 bases, and 13 bases separated the two germline ends. The CDR3 is 15 amino acids. Germline V gene sequence: CDR1 ENHRY, CDR2 SYGVKD. The CDR3 reads CAISEGTDRTYEQYF. The CDR3 region has the DNA TGTGCCATCAGTGAGGGGACTGACCGCACCTACGAGCAGTACTTC.

CDR3 sequence reads: CASNRDRAGGQYF. In DNA form, the CDR3 reads TGTGCCAGCAACCGGGACAGGGCTGGAGGGCAGTACTTC. The chain is built from TRBV12-3 or TRBV12-4 and TRBJ2-7, with 9 bases that match TRBD1. V shed 7 bases, J shed 9 bases, and the junction held 10 bases outside the gene matches. The CDR3 is made up of 13 amino acids.

This clone has a single count. The V gene is TRBV19, the J gene TRBJ1-5; possibly TRBD1 for D (5 bases). The CDR3 is made up of 15 amino acids. The V gene's germline CDR1 is LNHDA and CDR2 SQIVND (reference sequence). The germline V and J ends were trimmed by 5 bases and 2 bases, with 13 bases remaining between them. CDR3 protein: CASSLGGLGNQPQHF. CDR3 DNA: TGTGCCAGTAGTCTGGGGGGTCTGGGCAATCAGCCCCAGCATTTT.

V is TRBV2 and J is TRBJ1-5, with D hard to call. This CDR3 region has 16 residues. The V and J ends lost 5 bases and 5 bases respectively, with 19 bases between them. Germline CDR1 is SNHLY and CDR2 is FYNNEI. The CDR3 nucleotides read TGTGCCAGCAGTAGGAACATTCCACGCCGGGATCAGCCCCAGCATTTT. It yields the protein CASSRNIPRRDQPQHF.

The V and J genes are TRBV14 and TRBJ2-4; 11 nucleotides match TRBD2. Germline CDR1 SGHDN, CDR2 FVKESK. The J segment lost 10 bases and the V segment lost 2 bases, leaving 7 bases of the junction unmatched. This CDR3 contains 15 residues. DNA for the CDR3: TGTGCCAGCAGCCAAAGGACTAGCGGGTTGGTTATTCAGTACTTC. Its protein is CASSQRTSGLVIQYF.

J is TRBJ1-2 and V is TRBV5-1; tentatively, D is TRBD1 (5 bases). The CDR3 is 15 amino acids. The germline V gene has CDR1 SGHRS and CDR2 YFSETQ. V lost 0 bases to trimming and J lost 5 bases, with 14 bases between them. The CDR3 loop is CASSLALGREYGYTF. The CDR3 coding sequence is TGCGCCAGCAGCTTGGCTTTGGGCAGGGAATATGGCTACACCTTC.